What follows describes a single T cell receptor (beta chain). As yet, its antigen is unknown. TCRdb keeps only in-frame clones here, not all; method: immunoSEQ multiplex PCR. The sample yields approximately 60,000 clones, 74% seen once. The data were obtained in a study of a mutant IDH1 vaccine in newly diagnosed glioma. Study-wide context: Initiation of the vaccine course occurred 4-6 weeks after radiotherapy alone, or alongside temozolomide cycles. Patients arrived already treated with radiotherapy, temozolomide, or both, most having had both. Study-level points and caveats: Apparently, pseudoprogression bore no relation to changes among the top peripheral T cell clonotypes.

Time point denoted: week 35, safety follow-up. The investigators gave 300 ug of mutant IDH1 20-mer peptide in each vaccine dose, together with topical imiquimod. Germline V gene data show CDR1 as SGHKS and CDR2 as YYEKEE (reference sequence). V was pared by 0 bases and J by 6 bases, with 8 bases between. The CDR3 covers 13 residues. Sample: PBMCs, taken from a glioma patient whose treatment included an IDH1 peptide vaccine. The receptor was isolated from a man in his forties or fifties with glioma. The V gene is TRBV5-5, the J gene TRBJ2-3; no clear D. CDR3 region: CASSLEMVDTQYF. DNA for the CDR3: TGTGCCAGCAGCTTGGAAATGGTGGATACGCAGTATTTT.